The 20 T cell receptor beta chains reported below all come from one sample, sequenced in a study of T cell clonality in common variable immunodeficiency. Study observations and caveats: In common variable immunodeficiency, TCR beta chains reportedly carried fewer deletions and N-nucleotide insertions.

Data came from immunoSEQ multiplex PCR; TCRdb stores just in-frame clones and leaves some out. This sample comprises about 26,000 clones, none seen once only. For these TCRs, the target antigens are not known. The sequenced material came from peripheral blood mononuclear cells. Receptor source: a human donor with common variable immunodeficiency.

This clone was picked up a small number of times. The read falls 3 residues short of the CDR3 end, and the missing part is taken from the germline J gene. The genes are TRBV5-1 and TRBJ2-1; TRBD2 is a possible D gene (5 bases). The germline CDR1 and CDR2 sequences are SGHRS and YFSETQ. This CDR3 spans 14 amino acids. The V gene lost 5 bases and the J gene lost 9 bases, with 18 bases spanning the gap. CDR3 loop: CASRFTEQAGEQFF. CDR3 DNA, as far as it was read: TGCGCCAGCAGGTTCACGGAGCAGGCGGGTGAG.

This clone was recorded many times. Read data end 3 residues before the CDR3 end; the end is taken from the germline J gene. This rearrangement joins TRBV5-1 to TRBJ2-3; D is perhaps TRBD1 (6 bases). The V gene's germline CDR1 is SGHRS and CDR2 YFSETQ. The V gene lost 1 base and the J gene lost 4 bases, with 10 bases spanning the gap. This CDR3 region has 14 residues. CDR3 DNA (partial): TGCGCCAGCAGCTTGAGACAGGTTGCAGATACG. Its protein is CASSLRQVADT. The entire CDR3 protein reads CASSLRQVADTQYF.

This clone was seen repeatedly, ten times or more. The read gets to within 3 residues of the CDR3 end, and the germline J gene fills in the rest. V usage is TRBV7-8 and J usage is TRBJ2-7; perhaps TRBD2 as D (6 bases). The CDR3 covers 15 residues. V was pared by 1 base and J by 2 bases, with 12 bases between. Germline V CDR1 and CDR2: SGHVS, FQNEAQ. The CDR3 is CASSLDWTKAYEQYF. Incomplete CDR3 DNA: TGTGCCAGCAGCTTAGACTGGACTAAAGCCTACGAG.

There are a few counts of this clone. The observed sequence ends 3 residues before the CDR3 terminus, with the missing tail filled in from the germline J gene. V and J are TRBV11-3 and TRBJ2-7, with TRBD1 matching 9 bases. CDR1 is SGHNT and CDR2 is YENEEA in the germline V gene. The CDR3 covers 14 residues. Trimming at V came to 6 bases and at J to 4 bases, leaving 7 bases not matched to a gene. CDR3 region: CASSRGQGEYEQYF. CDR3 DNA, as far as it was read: TGTGCCAGCAGTAGGGGACAGGGTGAATACGAG.

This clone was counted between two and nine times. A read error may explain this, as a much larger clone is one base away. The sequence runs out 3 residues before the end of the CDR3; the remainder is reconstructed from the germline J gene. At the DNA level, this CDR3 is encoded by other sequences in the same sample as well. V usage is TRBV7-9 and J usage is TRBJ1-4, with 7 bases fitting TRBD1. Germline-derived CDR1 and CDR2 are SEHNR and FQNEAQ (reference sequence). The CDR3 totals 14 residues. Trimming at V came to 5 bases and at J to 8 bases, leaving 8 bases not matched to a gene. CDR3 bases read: TGTGCCAGCAGCCTGACAGGGACGGGGGAAAAA. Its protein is CASSLTGTGEK. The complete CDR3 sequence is CASSLTGTGEKLFF.

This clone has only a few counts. Incomplete CDR3 DNA: TGTGCCAGCTCCTCGGGGTTGGTCTATGGC. Translating it yields CASSSGLVYG. The whole CDR3 reads CASSSGLVYGYTF. V is TRBV18 and J is TRBJ1-2; D gene unclear. The read ends 3 residues shy of where the CDR3 ends; the end is completed using the germline J gene. The CDR3 loop spans 13 amino acids. Per the germline V gene, CDR1 is KGHSH and CDR2 is LQKENI. V was trimmed by 6 bases and J by 4 bases, leaving 12 bases between them.

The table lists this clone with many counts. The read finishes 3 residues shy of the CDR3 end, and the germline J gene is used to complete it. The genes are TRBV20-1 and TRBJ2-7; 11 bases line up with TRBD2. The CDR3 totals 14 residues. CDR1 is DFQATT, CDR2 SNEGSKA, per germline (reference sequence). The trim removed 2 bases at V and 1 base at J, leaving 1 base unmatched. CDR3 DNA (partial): TGCAGTGCTAGACCTAGCGGGAGGTCCTACGAG. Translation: CSARPSGRSYE. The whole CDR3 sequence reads CSARPSGRSYEQYF.

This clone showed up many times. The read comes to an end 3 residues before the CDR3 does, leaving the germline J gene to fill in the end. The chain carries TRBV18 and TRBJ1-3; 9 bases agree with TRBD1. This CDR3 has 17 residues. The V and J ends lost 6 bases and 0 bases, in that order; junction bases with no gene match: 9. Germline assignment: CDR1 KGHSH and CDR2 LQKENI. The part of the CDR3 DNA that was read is TGTGCCAGCTCCCCCGGGACAGGGATGAACTCTGGAAACACC. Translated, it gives CASSPGTGMNSGNT. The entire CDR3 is CASSPGTGMNSGNTIYF. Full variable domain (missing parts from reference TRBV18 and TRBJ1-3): NAGVMQNPRHLVRRRGQEARLRCSPMKGHSHVYWYRQLPEEGLKFMVYLQKENIIDESGMPKERFSAEFPKEGPSILRIQQVVRGDSAAYFCASSPGTGMNSGNTIYFGEGSWLTVV.

The CDR3 here is CASSLTPLRFLITEAFF. The CDR3 DNA, read in part, is TGTGCCAGCAGCTTAACCCCCCTACGGTTTCTCATCACTGAA. The chain carries TRBV7-8 and TRBJ1-1; D gene ambiguous. Coverage ceases 3 residues before the CDR3 finishes, and the germline J gene fills in the end. The germline V and J ends were trimmed by 2 bases and 4 bases, with 20 bases remaining between them. This CDR3 contains 17 residues. Germline loops: CDR1 SGHVS, CDR2 FQNEAQ.

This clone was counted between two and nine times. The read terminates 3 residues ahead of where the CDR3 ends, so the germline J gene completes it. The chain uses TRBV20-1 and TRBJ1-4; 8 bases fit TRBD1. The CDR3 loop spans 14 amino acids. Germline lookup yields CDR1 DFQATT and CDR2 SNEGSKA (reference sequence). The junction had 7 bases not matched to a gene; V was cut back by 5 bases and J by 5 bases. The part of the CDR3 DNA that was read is TGCAGTGCTCAGAATTGGGACAGGAATGAAAAA. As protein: CSAQNWDRNEK. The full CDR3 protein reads CSAQNWDRNEKLFF.

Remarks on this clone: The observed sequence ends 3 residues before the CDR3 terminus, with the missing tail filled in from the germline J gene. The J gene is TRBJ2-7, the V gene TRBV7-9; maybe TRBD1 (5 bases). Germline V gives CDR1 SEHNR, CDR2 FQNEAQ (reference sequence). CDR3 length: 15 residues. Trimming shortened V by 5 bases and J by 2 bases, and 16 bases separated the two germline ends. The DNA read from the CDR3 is TGTGCCAGCAGCCTATTGGAGACAGCTACCTACGAG. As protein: CASSLLETATYE. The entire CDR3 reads CASSLLETATYEQYF.

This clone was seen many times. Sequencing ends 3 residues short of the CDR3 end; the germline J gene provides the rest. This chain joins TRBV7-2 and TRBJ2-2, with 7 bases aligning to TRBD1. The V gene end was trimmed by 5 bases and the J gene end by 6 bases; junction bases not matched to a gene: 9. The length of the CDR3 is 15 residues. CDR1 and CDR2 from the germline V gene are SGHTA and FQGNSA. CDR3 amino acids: CASSNRQGRAGELFF. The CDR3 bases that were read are TGTGCCAGCAGCAACCGACAGGGTCGGGCCGGGGAG.

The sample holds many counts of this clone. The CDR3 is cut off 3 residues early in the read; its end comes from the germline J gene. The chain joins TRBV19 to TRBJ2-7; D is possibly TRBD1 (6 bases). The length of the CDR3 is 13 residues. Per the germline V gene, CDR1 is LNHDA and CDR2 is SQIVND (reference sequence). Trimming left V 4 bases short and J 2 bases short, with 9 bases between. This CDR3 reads CASSNQGPYEQYF. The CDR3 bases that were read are TGTGCCAGTAGTAACCAGGGGCCCTACGAG.

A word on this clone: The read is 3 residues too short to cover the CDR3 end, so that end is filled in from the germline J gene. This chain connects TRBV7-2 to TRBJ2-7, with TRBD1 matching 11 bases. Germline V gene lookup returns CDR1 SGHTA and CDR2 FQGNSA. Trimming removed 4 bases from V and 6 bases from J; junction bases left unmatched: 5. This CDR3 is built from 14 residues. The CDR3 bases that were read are TGTGCCAGCAGCTCCCCGGGACAGGGGGGCGAG. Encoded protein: CASSSPGQGGE. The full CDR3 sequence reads CASSSPGQGGEQYF. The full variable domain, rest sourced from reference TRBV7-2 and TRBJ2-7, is GAGVSQSPSNKVTEKGKDVELRCDPISGHTALYWYRQSLGQGLEFLIYFQGNSAPDKSGLPSDRFSAERTGGSVSTLTIQRTQQEDSAVYLCASSSPGQGGEQYFGPGTRLTVT.

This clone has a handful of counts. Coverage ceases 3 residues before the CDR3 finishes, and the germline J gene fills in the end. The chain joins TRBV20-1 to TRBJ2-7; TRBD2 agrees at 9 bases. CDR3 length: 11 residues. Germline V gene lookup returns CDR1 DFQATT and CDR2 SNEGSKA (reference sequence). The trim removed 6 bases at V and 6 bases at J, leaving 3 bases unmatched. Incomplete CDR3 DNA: TGCAGTGCGGGACTAGCCACCGAG. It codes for CSAGLATE. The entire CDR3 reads CSAGLATEQYF.

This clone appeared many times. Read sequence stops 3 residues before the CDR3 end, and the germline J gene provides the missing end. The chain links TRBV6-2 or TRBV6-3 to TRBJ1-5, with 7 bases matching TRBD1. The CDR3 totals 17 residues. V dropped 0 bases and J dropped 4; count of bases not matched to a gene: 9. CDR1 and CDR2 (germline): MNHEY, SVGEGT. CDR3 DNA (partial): TGTGCCAGCAGTTACTCATCACAGGGGCTCGTGAATCAGCCC. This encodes CASSYSSQGLVNQP. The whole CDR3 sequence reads CASSYSSQGLVNQPQHF.

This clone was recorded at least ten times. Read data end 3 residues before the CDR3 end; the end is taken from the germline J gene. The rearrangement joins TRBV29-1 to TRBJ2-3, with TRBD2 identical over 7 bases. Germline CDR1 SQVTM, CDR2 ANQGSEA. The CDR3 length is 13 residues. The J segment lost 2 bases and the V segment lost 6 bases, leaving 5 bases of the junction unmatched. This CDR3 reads CSVRAGTTDTQYF. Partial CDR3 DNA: TGCAGCGTGAGAGCGGGAACCACAGATACG.

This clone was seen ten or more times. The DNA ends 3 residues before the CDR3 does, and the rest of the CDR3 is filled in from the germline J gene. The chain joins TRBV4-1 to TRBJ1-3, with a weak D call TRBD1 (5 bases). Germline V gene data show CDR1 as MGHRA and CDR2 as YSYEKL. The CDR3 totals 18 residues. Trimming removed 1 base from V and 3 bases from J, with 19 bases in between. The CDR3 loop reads CASSQGLQGETHGNTIYF. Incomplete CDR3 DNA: TGCGCCAGCAGCCAAGGCCTCCAAGGGGAAACCCATGGAAACACC.

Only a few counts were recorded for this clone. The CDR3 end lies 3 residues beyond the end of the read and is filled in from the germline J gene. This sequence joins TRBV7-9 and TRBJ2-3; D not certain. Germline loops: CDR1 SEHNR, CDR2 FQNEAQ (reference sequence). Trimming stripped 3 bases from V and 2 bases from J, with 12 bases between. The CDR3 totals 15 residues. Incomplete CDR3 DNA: TGTGCCAGCAGCTTCCGGTCCGGGTCCACAGATACG. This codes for CASSFRSGSTDT. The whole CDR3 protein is CASSFRSGSTDTQYF.

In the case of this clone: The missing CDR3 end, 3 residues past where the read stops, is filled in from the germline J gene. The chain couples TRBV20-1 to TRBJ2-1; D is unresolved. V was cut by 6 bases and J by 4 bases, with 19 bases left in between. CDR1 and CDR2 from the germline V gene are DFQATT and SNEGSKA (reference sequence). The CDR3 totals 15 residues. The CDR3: CSAAHTLTLYNEQFF. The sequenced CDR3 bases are TGCAGTGCCGCCCATACCTTAACCCTATACAATGAG.